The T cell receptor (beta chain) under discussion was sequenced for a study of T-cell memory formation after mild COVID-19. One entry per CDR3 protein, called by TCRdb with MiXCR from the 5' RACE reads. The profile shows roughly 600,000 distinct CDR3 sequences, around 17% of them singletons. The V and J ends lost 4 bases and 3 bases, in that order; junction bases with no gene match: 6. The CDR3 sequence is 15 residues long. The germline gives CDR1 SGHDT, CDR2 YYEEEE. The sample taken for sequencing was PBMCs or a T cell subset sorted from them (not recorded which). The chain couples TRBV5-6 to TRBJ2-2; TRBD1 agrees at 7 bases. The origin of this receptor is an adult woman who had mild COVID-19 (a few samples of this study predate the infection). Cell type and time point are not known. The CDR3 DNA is TGTGCCAGCAGCCGACAGGGTATCGACACCGGGGAGCTGTTTTTT. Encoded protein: CASSRQGIDTGELFF. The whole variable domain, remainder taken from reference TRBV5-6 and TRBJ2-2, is DAGVTQSPTHLIKTRGQQVTLRCSPKSGHDTVSWYQQALGQGPQFIFQYYEEEERQRGNFPDRFSGHQFPNYSSELNVNALLLGDSALYLCASSRQGIDTGELFFGEGSRLTVL.